These 20 T cell receptor beta chains share one sample of origin, sequenced in a study of T cell changes during pregnancy in multiple sclerosis. Using immunoSEQ multiplex PCR, the repertoire was profiled, and TCRdb retains in-frame clones only, with some absent. The profile shows roughly 85,000 clones, roughly nine tenths of them singletons. The sample in question was peripheral blood, obtained in the first trimester of pregnancy. The receptors derive from a female donor with multiple sclerosis, enrolled in a pregnancy study.

This clone was recorded a few times. CDR3 protein: CASSISSGTLREQYF. The DNA for the CDR3 is TGTGCCAGTAGTATCTCTAGCGGGACTCTTCGCGAGCAGTACTTC. The chain couples TRBV19 to TRBJ2-7; TRBD2 matches at 9 bases. The V and J ends lost 3 bases and 6 bases, in that order; junction bases with no gene match: 9. CDR3 length: 15 amino acids. Germline CDR1 reads LNHDA; CDR2 reads SQIVND (reference sequence). The entire variable domain, with the rest obtained from reference TRBV19 and TRBJ2-7, is as follows: DGGITQSPKYLFRKEGQNVTLSCEQNLNHDAMYWYRQDPGQGLRLIYYSQIVNDFQKGDIAEGYSVSREKKESFPLTVTSAQKNPTAFYLCASSISSGTLREQYFGPGTRLTVT.

The gene calls are TRBV5-1 and TRBJ2-3; TRBD1 is a possible D gene (5 bases). Germline values: CDR1 SGHRS, CDR2 YFSETQ. The germline V and J ends were trimmed by 3 bases and 0 bases, with 8 bases remaining between them. The CDR3 is 14 amino acids. CDR3 coding DNA: TGCGCCAGCAGCTCAGGGTGGAGCACAGATACGCAGTATTTT. This gives the protein CASSSGWSTDTQYF.

The rearrangement joins TRBV14 to TRBJ1-1, with 7 bases matching TRBD1. V lost 4 bases to trimming and J lost 1 base; unmatched junction nucleotides: 12. CDR3 length: 17 residues. The germline V gene has CDR1 SGHDN and CDR2 FVKESK. CDR3 region: CASSPTGAATPNTEAFF. As DNA, the CDR3 is TGTGCCAGCAGCCCAACAGGGGCGGCCACCCCGAACACTGAAGCTTTCTTT. The entire variable domain, with the rest obtained from reference TRBV14 and TRBJ1-1, is as follows: EAGVTQFPSHSVIEKGQTVTLRCDPISGHDNLYWYRRVMGKEIKFLLHFVKESKQDESGMPNNRFLAERTGGTYSTLKVQPAELEDSGVYFCASSPTGAATPNTEAFFGQGTRLTVV.

The chain links TRBV27 to TRBJ1-1; D call uncertain. From germline, CDR1 is MNHEY and CDR2 SMNVEV (reference sequence). V gave up 4 bases and J gave up 4 bases, with 19 bases separating them. CDR3 length: 16 residues. The CDR3 DNA reads TGTGCCAGCAGTTCCCCCAGAGGCGAGTTTGGCACTGAAGCTTTCTTT. This encodes CASSSPRGEFGTEAFF.

A single count supports this clone. The chain carries TRBV9 and TRBJ1-2; weak D call: TRBD1 (6 bases). Germline assignment: CDR1 SGDLS and CDR2 YYNGEE. V lost 5 bases to trimming and J lost 4 bases, with 12 bases between them. The CDR3 covers 13 residues. CDR3 in DNA: TGTGCCAGCAGGACAACAGGGAGCTATGGCTACACCTTC. Encoded protein: CASRTTGSYGYTF.

The V gene is TRBV28, the J gene TRBJ2-3; 8 bases align to TRBD2. The CDR3 covers 15 residues. Per the germline V gene, CDR1 is MDHEN and CDR2 is SYDVKM. V shed 6 bases, J shed 2 bases, and the junction held 7 bases outside the gene matches. The CDR3 protein is CASSPSGGFTDTQYF. In DNA form, the CDR3 reads TGTGCCAGCAGCCCAAGCGGGGGATTCACAGATACGCAGTATTTT.

The V gene is TRBV30, the J gene TRBJ1-6; TRBD1 is a possible D gene (5 bases). The V and J ends lost 0 bases and 8 bases respectively, with 14 bases between them. Germline V gene data show CDR1 as GTSNPN and CDR2 as SVGIG (reference sequence). There are 15 residues in the CDR3. CDR3 loop: CAWSVGQGGHSPLHF. Here the CDR3 DNA reads TGTGCCTGGAGTGTAGGGCAGGGTGGGCATTCACCCCTCCACTTT.

The gene calls are TRBV7-9 and TRBJ1-2, with 8 positions matching TRBD1. Germline CDR1 reads SEHNR; CDR2 reads FQNEAQ (reference sequence). The CDR3 is made up of 18 amino acids. The V segment lost 4 bases and the J segment 0 bases; nucleotides outside the gene matches: 13. The CDR3 nucleotides read TGTGCCAGCAGCTCTCACCGACAGGGGAAAGAGGCTAACTATGGCTACACCTTC. Its translation: CASSSHRQGKEANYGYTF.

The rearrangement uses TRBV11-2 and TRBJ2-7; 13 bases line up with TRBD2. Germline V CDR1 and CDR2: SGHAT, FQNNGV. The CDR3 is made up of 17 amino acids. V dropped 5 bases and J dropped 2; count of bases not matched to a gene: 9. Here the CDR3 DNA reads TGTGCCAGCAGCAATCTGGGACTAGCGGGGCTTGCCTACGAGCAGTACTTC. This gives the protein CASSNLGLAGLAYEQYF.

This clone was observed a few times. The chain is built from TRBV30 and TRBJ1-5; 7 bases agree with TRBD1. V was pared by 1 base and J by 7 bases, with 4 bases of the junction left unmatched. Germline V CDR1 and CDR2: GTSNPN, SVGIG (reference sequence). The CDR3 covers 13 residues. CDR3 sequence: CAWSGQGLQPQHF. The DNA of the CDR3 is TGTGCCTGGAGTGGACAGGGTCTCCAGCCCCAGCATTTT.

The chain uses TRBV7-3 and TRBJ2-1; 15 bases agree with TRBD2. V lost 4 bases and J lost 0; bases outside the gene matches: 7. Germline CDR1 SGHTA, CDR2 FQGTGA. CDR3 size: 19 residues. The CDR3 reads CASSSAGTSGRSSYNEQFF. The DNA of the CDR3 is TGTGCCAGCAGCTCCGCCGGGACTAGCGGGAGGAGCTCCTACAATGAGCAGTTCTTC.

J is TRBJ2-4 and V is TRBV5-1; 9 bases are shared with TRBD2. This CDR3 is built from 15 residues. Germline V gene data show CDR1 as SGHRS and CDR2 as YFSETQ. V lost 0 bases and J lost 11; bases outside the gene matches: 9. The CDR3 loop is CASSLAASGDRVQYF. The CDR3 coding sequence is TGCGCCAGCAGCTTGGCGGCTAGCGGGGACCGGGTTCAGTACTTC. The full variable domain, its missing parts supplied by reference TRBV5-1 and TRBJ2-4, is KAGVTQTPRYLIKTRGQQVTLSCSPISGHRSVSWYQQTPGQGLQFLFEYFSETQRNKGNFPGRFSGRQFSNSRSEMNVSTLELGDSALYLCASSLAASGDRVQYFGAGTRLSVL.

This clone was seen once. The rearrangement links TRBV2 to TRBJ2-7, with 8 bases fitting TRBD1. Trimming at V came to 7 bases and at J to 5 bases, leaving 10 bases not matched to a gene. The CDR3 sequence is 14 residues long. Looked up from germline, CDR1 is SNHLY and CDR2 is FYNNEI. The CDR3 nucleotides are TGTGCCAGCAACGTAGACAGGGGAGCTAACGAGCAGTACTTC. This encodes CASNVDRGANEQYF.

This chain joins TRBV6-1 and TRBJ2-5; D is perhaps TRBD1 (6 bases). Trimming stripped 3 bases from V and 4 bases from J, with 18 bases between. This CDR3 contains 16 residues. The germline V gene encodes CDR1 MNHNS and CDR2 SASEGT. The CDR3 sequence: CASSDGQPFIGETQYF. The CDR3 region has the DNA TGTGCCAGCAGTGACGGACAGCCCTTCATCGGAGAGACCCAGTACTTC.

This chain connects TRBV28 to TRBJ2-7; 16 nucleotides align to TRBD2. The CDR3 totals 18 residues. V lost 3 bases and J lost 0; bases outside the gene matches: 5. The germline gives CDR1 MDHEN, CDR2 SYDVKM. The CDR3 is CASSLGGLAGGSSYEQYF. The CDR3 DNA follows: TGTGCCAGCAGTTTGGGGGGACTAGCGGGAGGGAGCTCCTACGAGCAGTACTTC.

In its sample, this clone was seen once. The genes are TRBV27 and TRBJ1-2, with D maybe TRBD1 (6 bases). This CDR3 spans 14 amino acids. V lost 6 bases and J lost 4, with 15 bases in between. The germline V gene encodes CDR1 MNHEY and CDR2 SMNVEV (reference sequence). The CDR3 nucleotides are TGTGCCAGCAGATCAACGGACAGACTCTATGGCTACACCTTC. Its protein product is CASRSTDRLYGYTF.

This rearrangement joins TRBV15 to TRBJ2-4; 11 nucleotides align to TRBD2. Germline trimming cut 1 base from V and 3 bases from J; bases unmatched to any gene: 8. The germline gives CDR1 LNHNV, CDR2 YYDKDF (reference sequence). The CDR3 consists of 18 residues. This CDR3 reads CATSRAVAGGRSKNIQYF. DNA for the CDR3: TGTGCCACCAGCAGAGCGGTAGCGGGGGGGCGGAGCAAAAACATTCAGTACTTC.

The chain uses TRBV5-1 and TRBJ2-7; 7 bases line up with TRBD2. Germline lookup yields CDR1 SGHRS and CDR2 YFSETQ. The J segment lost 3 bases and the V segment lost 4 bases, leaving 7 bases of the junction unmatched. This CDR3 region has 14 residues. CDR3 nucleotide sequence: TGCGCCAGCAGCCCGGGGGGACCTAACTACGAGCAGTACTTC. This encodes CASSPGGPNYEQYF. Full variable domain (rest looked up from reference TRBV5-1 and TRBJ2-7): KAGVTQTPRYLIKTRGQQVTLSCSPISGHRSVSWYQQTPGQGLQFLFEYFSETQRNKGNFPGRFSGRQFSNSRSEMNVSTLELGDSALYLCASSPGGPNYEQYFGPGTRLTVT.

The gene calls are TRBV7-3 and TRBJ2-1; perhaps TRBD2 as D (7 bases). The CDR3 contains 16 residues. The V gene's germline CDR1 is SGHTA and CDR2 FQGTGA. V was pared by 5 bases and J by 0 bases, with 14 bases between. CDR3 residues: CASSPSGGSSYNEQFF. Here the CDR3 DNA reads TGTGCCAGCAGCCCCTCGGGGGGCAGCTCCTACAATGAGCAGTTCTTC.

CDR3 residues: CASSPRRTFNTEAFF. The CDR3 coding sequence is TGTGCCAGCAGCCCCCGAAGGACATTTAACACTGAAGCTTTCTTT. The chain combines TRBV7-2 with TRBJ1-1; a weak D match, TRBD1 (5 bases). Trimming took 5 bases from V and 2 from J, leaving 15 bases between them. The V gene's germline CDR1 is SGHTA and CDR2 FQGNSA. The CDR3 consists of 15 residues. Variable domain in full (rest from reference TRBV7-2 and TRBJ1-1): GAGVSQSPSNKVTEKGKDVELRCDPISGHTALYWYRQSLGQGLEFLIYFQGNSAPDKSGLPSDRFSAERTGGSVSTLTIQRTQQEDSAVYLCASSPRRTFNTEAFFGQGTRLTVV.